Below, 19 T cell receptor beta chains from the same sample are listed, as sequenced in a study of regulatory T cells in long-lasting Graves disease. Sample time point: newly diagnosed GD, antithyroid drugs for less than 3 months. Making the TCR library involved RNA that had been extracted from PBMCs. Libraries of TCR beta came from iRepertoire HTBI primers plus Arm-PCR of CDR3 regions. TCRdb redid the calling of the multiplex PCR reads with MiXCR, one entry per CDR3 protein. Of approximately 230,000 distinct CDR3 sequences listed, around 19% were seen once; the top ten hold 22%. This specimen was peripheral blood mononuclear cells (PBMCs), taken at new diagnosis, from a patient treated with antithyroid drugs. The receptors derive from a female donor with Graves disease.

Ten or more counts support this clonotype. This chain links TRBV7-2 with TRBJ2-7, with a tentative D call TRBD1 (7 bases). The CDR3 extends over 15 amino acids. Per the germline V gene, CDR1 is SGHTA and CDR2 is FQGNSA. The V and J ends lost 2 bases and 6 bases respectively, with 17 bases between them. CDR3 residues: CASSLSFGQGGEQYF. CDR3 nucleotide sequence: TGTGCCAGCAGCTTAAGCTTCGGGCAGGGGGGCGAGCAGTACTTC.

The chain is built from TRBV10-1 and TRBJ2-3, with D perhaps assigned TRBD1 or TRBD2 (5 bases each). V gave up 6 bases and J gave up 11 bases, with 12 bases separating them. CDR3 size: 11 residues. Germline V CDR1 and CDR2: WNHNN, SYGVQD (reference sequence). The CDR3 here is CASREGTQQYF. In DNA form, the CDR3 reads TGCGCCAGCAGGGAAGGGACCCAGCAGTATTTT.

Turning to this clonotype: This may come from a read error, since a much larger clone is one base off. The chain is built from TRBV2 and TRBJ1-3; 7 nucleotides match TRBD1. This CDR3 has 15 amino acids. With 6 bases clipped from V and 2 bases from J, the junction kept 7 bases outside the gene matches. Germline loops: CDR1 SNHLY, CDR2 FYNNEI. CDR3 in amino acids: CASSMDRFPGNTIYF. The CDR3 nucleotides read TGTGCCAGCAGCATGGACAGGTTCCCTGGAAACACCATATATTTT.

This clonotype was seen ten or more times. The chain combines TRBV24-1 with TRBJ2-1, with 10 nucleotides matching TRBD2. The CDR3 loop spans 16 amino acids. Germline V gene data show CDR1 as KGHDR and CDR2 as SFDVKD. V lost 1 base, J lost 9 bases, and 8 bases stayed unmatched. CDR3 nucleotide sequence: TGTGCCACCAGTGATTTAGAGCGGGAGGGCCCCAGTGAGCAGTTCTTC. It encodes CATSDLEREGPSEQFF.

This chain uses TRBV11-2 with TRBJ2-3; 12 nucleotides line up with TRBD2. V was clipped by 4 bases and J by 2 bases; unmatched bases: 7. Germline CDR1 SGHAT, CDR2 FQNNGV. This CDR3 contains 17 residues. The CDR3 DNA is TGTGCCAGCAGCTCAACGACTAGCGGGAGAATCACAGATACGCAGTATTTT. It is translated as CASSSTTSGRITDTQYF.

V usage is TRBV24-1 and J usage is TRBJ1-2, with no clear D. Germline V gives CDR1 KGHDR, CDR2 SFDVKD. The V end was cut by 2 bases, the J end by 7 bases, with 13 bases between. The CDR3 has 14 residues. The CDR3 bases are TGTGCCACCAGTGATTCGGGGAGATGGGGTGGCTACACCTTC. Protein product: CATSDSGRWGGYTF.

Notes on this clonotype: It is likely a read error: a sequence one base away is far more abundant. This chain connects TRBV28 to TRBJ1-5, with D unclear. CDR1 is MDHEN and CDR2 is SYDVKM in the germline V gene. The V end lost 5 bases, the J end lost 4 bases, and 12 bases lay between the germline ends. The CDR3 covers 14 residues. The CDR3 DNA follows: TGTGCCAGCAGTGACGGCTCGGGGAATCAGCCCCAGCATTTT. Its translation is CASSDGSGNQPQHF.

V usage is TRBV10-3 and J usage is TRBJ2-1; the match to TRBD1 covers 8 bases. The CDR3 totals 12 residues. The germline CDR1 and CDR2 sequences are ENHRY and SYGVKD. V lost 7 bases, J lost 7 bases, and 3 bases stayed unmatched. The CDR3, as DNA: TGTGCCATCACTGACAGGGGTAATGAGCAGTTCTTC. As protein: CAITDRGNEQFF.

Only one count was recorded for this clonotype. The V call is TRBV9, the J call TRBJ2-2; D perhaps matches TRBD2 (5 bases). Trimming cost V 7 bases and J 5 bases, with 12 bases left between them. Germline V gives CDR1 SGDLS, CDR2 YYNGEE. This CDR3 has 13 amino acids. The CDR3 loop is CASGQERTGELFF. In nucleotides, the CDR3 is TGTGCCAGCGGCCAGGAGCGGACCGGGGAGCTGTTTTTT.

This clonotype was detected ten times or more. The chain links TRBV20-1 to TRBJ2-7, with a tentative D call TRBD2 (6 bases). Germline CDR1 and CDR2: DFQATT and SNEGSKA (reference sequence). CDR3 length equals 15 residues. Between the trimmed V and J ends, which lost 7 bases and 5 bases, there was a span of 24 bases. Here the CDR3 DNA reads TGCAGTGTTGGTGGCGGGGCGGCTTATCGGGACGAGCAGTACTTC. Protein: CSVGGGAAYRDEQYF.

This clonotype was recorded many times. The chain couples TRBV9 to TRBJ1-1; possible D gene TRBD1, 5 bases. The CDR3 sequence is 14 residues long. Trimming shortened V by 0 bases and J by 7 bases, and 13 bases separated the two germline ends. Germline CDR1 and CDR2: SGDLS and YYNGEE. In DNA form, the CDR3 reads TGTGCCAGCAGCGTAGGATCGGGGGGAAGTGAAGCTTTCTTT. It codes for CASSVGSGGSEAFF.

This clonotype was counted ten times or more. The DNA of the CDR3 is TGTGCCAGTAGTATAGACCTACAGAGCCTAACCTCTGGGGCCAACGTCCTGACTTTC. Its translation is CASSIDLQSLTSGANVLTF. This chain links TRBV19 with TRBJ2-6; D remains unclear. The CDR3 has 19 residues. The germline V gene encodes CDR1 LNHDA and CDR2 SQIVND (reference sequence). V lost 0 bases, J lost 0 bases, and 15 bases lay in between.

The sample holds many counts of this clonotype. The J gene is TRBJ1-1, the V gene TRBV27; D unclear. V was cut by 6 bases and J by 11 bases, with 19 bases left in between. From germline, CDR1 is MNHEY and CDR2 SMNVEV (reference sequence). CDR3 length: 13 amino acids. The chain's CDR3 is CASSLVAATRAFF. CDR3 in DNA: TGTGCCAGCAGCCTGGTGGCAGCCACGAGGGCTTTCTTT.

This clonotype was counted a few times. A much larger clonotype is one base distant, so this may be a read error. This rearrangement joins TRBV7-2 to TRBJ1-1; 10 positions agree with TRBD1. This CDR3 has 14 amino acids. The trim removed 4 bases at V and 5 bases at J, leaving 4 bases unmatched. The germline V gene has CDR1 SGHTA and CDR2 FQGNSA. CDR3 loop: CASSWDRGGTEAFF. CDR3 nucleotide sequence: TGTGCCAGCAGCTGGGACAGGGGTGGGACTGAAGCTTTCTTT.

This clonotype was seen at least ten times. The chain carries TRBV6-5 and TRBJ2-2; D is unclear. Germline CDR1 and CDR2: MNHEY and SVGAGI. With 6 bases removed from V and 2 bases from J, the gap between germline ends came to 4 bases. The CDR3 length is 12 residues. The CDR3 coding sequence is TGTGCCAGCAGCTCCAACACCGGGGAGCTGTTTTTT. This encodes CASSSNTGELFF.

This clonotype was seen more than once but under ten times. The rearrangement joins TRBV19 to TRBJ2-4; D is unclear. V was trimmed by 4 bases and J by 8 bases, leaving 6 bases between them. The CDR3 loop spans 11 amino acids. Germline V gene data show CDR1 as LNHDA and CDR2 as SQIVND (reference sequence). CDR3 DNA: TGTGCCAGTAGTACCCGGGACATTCAGTACTTC. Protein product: CASSTRDIQYF.

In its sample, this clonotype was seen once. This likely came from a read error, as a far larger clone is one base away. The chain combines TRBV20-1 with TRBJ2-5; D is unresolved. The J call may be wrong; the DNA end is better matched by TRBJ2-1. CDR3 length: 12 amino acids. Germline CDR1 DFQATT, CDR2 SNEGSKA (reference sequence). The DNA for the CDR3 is TGCAGTGCTGGGCTCCCCCCGAATGAGCAGTTCTTC. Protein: CSAGLPPNEQFF.

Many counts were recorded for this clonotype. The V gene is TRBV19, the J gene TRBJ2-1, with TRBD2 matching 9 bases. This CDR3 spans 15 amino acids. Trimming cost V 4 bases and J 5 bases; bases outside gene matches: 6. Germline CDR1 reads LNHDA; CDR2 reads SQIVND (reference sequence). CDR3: CASSKAGGPNNEQFF. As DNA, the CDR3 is TGTGCCAGTAGTAAGGCGGGGGGGCCAAACAATGAGCAGTTCTTC.

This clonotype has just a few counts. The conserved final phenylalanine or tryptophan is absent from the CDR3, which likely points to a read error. Here the CDR3 reads CASRGTAYEQYL. CDR3 in DNA: TGCGCCAGCAGGGGGACTGCCTACGAGCAGTACCTC. This sequence joins TRBV10-2 and TRBJ2-7, with D possibly TRBD2 on 6 matching bases. CDR1 WSHSY and CDR2 SAAADI come from the germline V gene. CDR3 length: 12 residues. Trimming pared 6 bases from V and 2 bases from J, leaving 8 bases between.